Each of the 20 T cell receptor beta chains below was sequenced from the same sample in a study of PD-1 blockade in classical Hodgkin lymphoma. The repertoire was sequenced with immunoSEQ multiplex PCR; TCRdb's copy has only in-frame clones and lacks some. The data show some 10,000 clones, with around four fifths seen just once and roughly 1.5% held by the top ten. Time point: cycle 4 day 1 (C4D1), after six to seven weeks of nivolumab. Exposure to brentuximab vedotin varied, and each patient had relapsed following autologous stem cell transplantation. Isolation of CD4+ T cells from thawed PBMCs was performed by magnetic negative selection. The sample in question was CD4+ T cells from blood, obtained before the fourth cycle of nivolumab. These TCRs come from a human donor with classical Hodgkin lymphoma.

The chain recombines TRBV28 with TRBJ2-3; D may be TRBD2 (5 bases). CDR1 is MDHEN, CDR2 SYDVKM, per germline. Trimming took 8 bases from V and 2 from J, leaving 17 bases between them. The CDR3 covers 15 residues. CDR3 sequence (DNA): TGTGCCAGCTACTCTCTCGGCGGACTCACAGATACGCAGTATTTT. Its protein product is CASYSLGGLTDTQYF.

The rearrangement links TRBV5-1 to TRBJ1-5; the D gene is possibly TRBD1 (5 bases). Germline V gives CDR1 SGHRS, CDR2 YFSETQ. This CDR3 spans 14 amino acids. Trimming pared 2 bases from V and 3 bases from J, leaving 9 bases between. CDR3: CASSFDSLNQPQHF. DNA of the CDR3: TGCGCCAGCAGCTTTGACAGTCTCAATCAGCCCCAGCATTTT.

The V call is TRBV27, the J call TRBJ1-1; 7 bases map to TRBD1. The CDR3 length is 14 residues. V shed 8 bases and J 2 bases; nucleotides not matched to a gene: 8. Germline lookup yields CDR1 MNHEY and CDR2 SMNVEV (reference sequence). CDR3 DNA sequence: TGTGCCAGCGGAGGGACAGAATTAAACACTGAAGCTTTCTTT. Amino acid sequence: CASGGTELNTEAFF.

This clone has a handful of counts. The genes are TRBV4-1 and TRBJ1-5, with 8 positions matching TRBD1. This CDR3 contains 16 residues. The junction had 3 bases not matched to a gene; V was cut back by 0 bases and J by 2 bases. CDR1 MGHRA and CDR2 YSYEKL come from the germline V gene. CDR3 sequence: CASSQEPTGGNQPQHF. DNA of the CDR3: TGCGCCAGCAGCCAAGAGCCGACAGGGGGCAATCAGCCCCAGCATTTT.

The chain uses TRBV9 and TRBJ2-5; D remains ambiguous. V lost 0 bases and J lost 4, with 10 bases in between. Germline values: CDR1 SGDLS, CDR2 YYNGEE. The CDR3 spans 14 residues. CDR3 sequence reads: CASSVDVVAETQYF. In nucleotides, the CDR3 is TGTGCCAGCAGCGTAGACGTAGTGGCAGAGACCCAGTACTTC.

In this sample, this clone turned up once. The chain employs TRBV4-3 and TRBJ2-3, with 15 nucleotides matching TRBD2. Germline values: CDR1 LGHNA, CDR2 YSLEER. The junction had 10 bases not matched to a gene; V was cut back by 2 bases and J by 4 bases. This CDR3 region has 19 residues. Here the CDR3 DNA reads TGCGCCAGCAGCCAATATAGGGGACTAGCGGGGGGTCGGGCAGATACGCAGTATTTT. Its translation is CASSQYRGLAGGRADTQYF.

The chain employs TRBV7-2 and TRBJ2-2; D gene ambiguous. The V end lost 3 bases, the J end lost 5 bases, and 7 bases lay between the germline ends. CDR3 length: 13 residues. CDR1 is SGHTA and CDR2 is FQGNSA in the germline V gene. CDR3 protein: CASSFDPTGELFF. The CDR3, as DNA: TGTGCCAGCAGCTTCGACCCGACCGGGGAGCTGTTTTTT.

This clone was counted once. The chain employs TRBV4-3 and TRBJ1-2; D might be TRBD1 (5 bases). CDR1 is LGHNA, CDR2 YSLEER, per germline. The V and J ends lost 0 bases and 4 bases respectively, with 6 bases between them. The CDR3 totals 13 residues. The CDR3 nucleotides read TGCGCCAGCAGCCAAGAGACAGCCTATGGCTACACCTTC. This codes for CASSQETAYGYTF.

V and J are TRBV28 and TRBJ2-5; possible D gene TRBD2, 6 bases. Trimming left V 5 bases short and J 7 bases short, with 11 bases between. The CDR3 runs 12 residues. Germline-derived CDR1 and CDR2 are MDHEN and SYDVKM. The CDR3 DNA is TGTGCCAGCAGTGAGACTAGGGGGACCCAGTACTTC. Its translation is CASSETRGTQYF.

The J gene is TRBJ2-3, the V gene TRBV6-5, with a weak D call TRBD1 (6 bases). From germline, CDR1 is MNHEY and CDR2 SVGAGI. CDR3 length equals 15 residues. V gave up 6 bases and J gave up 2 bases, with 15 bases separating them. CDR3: CASSRRQVITDTQYF. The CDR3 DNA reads TGTGCCAGCAGCCGACGACAGGTCATCACAGATACGCAGTATTTT.

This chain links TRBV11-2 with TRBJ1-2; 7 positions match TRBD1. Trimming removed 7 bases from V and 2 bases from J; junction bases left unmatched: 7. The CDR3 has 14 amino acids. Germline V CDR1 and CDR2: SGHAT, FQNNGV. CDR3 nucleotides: TGTGCCAGCACCCCTTTGGGACAGAACTATGGCTACACCTTC. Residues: CASTPLGQNYGYTF.

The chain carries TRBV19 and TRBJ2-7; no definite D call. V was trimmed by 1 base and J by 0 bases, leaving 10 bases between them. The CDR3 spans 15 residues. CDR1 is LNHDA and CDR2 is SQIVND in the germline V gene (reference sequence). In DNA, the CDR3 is TGTGCCAGTAGTATAGTCTCCGGAATCTCCTACGAGCAGTACTTC. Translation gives CASSIVSGISYEQYF.

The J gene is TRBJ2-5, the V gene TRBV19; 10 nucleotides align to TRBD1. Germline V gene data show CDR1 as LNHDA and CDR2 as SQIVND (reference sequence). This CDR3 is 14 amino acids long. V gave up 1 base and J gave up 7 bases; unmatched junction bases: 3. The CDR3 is CASSIGGQGVTQYF. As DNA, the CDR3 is TGTGCCAGTAGTATAGGAGGACAGGGGGTGACCCAGTACTTC. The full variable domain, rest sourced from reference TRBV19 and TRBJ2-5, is DGGITQSPKYLFRKEGQNVTLSCEQNLNHDAMYWYRQDPGQGLRLIYYSQIVNDFQKGDIAEGYSVSREKKESFPLTVTSAQKNPTAFYLCASSIGGQGVTQYFGPGTRLLVL.

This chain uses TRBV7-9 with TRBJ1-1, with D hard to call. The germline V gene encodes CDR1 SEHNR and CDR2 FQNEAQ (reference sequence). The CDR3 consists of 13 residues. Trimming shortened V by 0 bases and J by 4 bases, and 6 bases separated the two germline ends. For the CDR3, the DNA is TGTGCCAGCAGCTTAGCTTCGGGCACTGAAGCTTTCTTT. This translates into CASSLASGTEAFF.

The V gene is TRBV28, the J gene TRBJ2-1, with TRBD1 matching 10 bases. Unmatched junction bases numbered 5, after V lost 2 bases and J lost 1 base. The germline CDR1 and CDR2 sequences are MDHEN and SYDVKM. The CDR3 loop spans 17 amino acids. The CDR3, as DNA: TGTGCCAGCAGTTTAAGGGGACAGGGGTGGTCCTACAATGAGCAGTTCTTC. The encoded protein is CASSLRGQGWSYNEQFF. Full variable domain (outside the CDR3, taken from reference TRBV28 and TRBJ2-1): DVKVTQSSRYLVKRTGEKVFLECVQDMDHENMFWYRQDPGLGLRLIYFSYDVKMKEKGDIPEGYSVSREKKERFSLILESASTNQTSMYLCASSLRGQGWSYNEQFFGPGTRLTVL.

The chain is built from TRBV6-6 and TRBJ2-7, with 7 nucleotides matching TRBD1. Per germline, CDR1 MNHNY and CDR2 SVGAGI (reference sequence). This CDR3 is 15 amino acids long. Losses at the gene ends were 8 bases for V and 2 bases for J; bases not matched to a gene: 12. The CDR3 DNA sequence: TGTGCCAGCTCCGGGACAGTTGGTGCCGCCTACGAGCAGTACTTC. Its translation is CASSGTVGAAYEQYF.

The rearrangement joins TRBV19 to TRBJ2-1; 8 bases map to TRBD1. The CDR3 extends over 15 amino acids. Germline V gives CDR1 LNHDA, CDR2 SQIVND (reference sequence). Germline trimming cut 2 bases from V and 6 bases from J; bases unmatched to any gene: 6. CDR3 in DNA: TGTGCCAGTAGTATACCCGGACAGGGCGGCAATGAGCAGTTCTTC. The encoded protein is CASSIPGQGGNEQFF.

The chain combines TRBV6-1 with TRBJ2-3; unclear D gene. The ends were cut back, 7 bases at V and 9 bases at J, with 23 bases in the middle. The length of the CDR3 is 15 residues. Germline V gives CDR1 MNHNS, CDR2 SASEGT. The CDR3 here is CASMRLGGYSGTQYF. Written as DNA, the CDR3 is TGTGCCAGCATGCGGTTGGGTGGATACTCAGGCACGCAGTATTTT.

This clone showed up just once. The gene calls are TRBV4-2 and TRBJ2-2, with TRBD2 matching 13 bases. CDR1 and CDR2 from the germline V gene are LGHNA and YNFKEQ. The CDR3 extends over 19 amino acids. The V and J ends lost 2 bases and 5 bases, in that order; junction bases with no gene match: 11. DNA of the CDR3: TGTGCCAGCAGCCAACTCACCGGACTAGCGGGGGAGGAGACCGGGGAGCTGTTTTTT. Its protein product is CASSQLTGLAGEETGELFF.

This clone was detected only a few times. The CDR3 sequence: CASKGNTEAFF. The CDR3 region has the DNA TGTGCCAGTAAGGGAAACACTGAAGCTTTCTTT. The genes are TRBV19 and TRBJ1-1; D ambiguous. The CDR3 spans 11 residues. Germline lookup yields CDR1 LNHDA and CDR2 SQIVND (reference sequence). Between the trimmed V and J ends, which lost 7 bases and 2 bases, there was a span of 5 bases.